This T cell receptor (beta chain) was identified in a study of shared clonotypes between healthy human individuals. Sequencing used immunoSEQ multiplex PCR; TCRdb keeps in-frame clones, though not all of them. The sample has hundreds of thousands of clones; around 76% are singletons. V shed 5 bases and J 1 base; nucleotides not matched to a gene: 2. CDR3 length: 14 amino acids. CDR1 and CDR2 (germline): LGHNA, YNFKEQ. Specimen: PBMCs. The V gene is TRBV4-2, the J gene TRBJ1-1; the match to TRBD1 covers 9 bases. This TCR derives from a woman in her thirties or forties in good health. Some clones in this sample may be carry-over from other donors' samples. The CDR3 spells CASSSTGGNTEAFF. Written as DNA, the CDR3 is TGTGCCAGCAGCTCGACAGGGGGGAACACTGAAGCTTTCTTT.